These 29 T cell receptor beta chains were all obtained from the same sample, sequenced in a study of blood T cells in healthy people across ages. A J-beta primer mix and a sample-barcoded 5' primer were used in a second PCR of about 7 to 12 cycles. One entry per CDR3 protein results from TCRdb running MiXCR on the 5' RACE reads. This table has hundreds of thousands of distinct CDR3 sequences, approximately 25% appearing once. Separately, the same data were catalogued under a study of T cells of mothers and their children.

Material: blood. The receptor set was obtained from a boy between 5 and 17 years old in good health.

This clonotype was counted only a few times. As DNA, the CDR3 is TGTGCCAGCAGCCTACGTCCCGGGACAGGGAAAAGGGGATATGGCTACACCTTC. Its protein product is CASSLRPGTGKRGYGYTF. This chain links TRBV7-3 with TRBJ1-2, with 9 nucleotides matching TRBD1. Per germline, CDR1 SGHTA and CDR2 FQGTGA. Trimming cost V 5 bases and J 5 bases; bases outside gene matches: 18. The CDR3 is 18 amino acids.

This clonotype was counted only a few times. J is TRBJ2-2 and V is TRBV12-5; tentatively, D is TRBD1 (5 bases). Trimming took off 4 bases at V and 5 bases at J, with 20 bases between the two ends. From germline, CDR1 is LGHNT and CDR2 FRNRAP. CDR3 length equals 17 residues. CDR3 residues: CASGSPDQGPATGELFF. The CDR3 DNA reads as TGTGCTAGTGGTTCCCCCGACCAGGGTCCCGCGACCGGGGAGCTGTTTTTT.

The sample holds a few counts of this clonotype. The chain couples TRBV4-1 to TRBJ2-5; no firm D call. The end of the DNA fits TRBJ2-7 better, so the J call may be wrong. This CDR3 has 14 residues. Germline CDR1 and CDR2: MGHRA and YSYEKL. The CDR3: CASSQLLGTYEQYF. CDR3 nucleotide sequence: TGCGCCAGCAGCCAGCTACTTGGAACCTACGAGCAGTACTTC.

This clonotype turned up a few times. The rearrangement joins TRBV28 to TRBJ2-1, with D possibly being TRBD1 (6 bases). Looked up from germline, CDR1 is MDHEN and CDR2 is SYDVKM. CDR3 size: 17 residues. The V end was cut by 4 bases, the J end by 0 bases, with 16 bases between. CDR3 nucleotide sequence: TGTGCCAGCAGTTCTGCTTGGACAGCCGACTCCTACAATGAGCAGTTCTTC. Translating it yields CASSSAWTADSYNEQFF.

The table lists this clonotype with a few counts. The V gene is TRBV20-1, the J gene TRBJ2-3; TRBD2 agrees at 10 bases. CDR1 is DFQATT and CDR2 is SNEGSKA in the germline V gene (reference sequence). This CDR3 is 16 amino acids long. Trimming removed 0 bases from V and 4 bases from J; junction bases left unmatched: 7. The CDR3 nucleotides read TGCAGTGCTAGAGAGGCTAGCGGGAGAGTGTCAGATACGCAGTATTTT. Protein product: CSAREASGRVSDTQYF.

The chain uses TRBV2 and TRBJ2-6, with D unclear. The CDR3 has 12 residues. Germline loops: CDR1 SNHLY, CDR2 FYNNEI. V was pared by 7 bases and J by 3 bases, with 4 bases between. Here the CDR3 reads CASNDGANVLTF. CDR3 sequence (DNA): TGTGCCAGCAACGATGGGGCCAACGTCCTGACTTTC.

This clonotype appeared many times. This chain uses TRBV27 with TRBJ2-1, with 9 positions matching TRBD2. There are 14 residues in the CDR3. V trimming: 2 bases; J trimming: 6 bases; junction bases outside the gene matches: 2. Germline V gene data show CDR1 as MNHEY and CDR2 as SMNVEV (reference sequence). The CDR3: CASSLAGGLNEQFF. The CDR3 DNA is TGTGCCAGCAGTTTAGCGGGGGGGCTCAATGAGCAGTTCTTC.

This clonotype turned up a few times. The chain uses TRBV5-1 and TRBJ2-2; 8 bases map to TRBD2. Germline values: CDR1 SGHRS, CDR2 YFSETQ. The junction had 2 bases not matched to a gene; V was cut back by 2 bases and J by 2 bases. The CDR3 covers 15 residues. CDR3 bases: TGCGCCAGCAGCTTCACTAGCGGAAACACCGGGGAGCTGTTTTTT. Translated: CASSFTSGNTGELFF.

This rearrangement joins TRBV7-9 to TRBJ1-2; TRBD1 aligns across 8 bases. Trimming at V came to 4 bases and at J to 3 bases, leaving 4 bases not matched to a gene. Germline values: CDR1 SEHNR, CDR2 FQNEAQ (reference sequence). The CDR3 runs to 14 residues. This CDR3 is CASSSPDRDYGYTF. The CDR3 region has the DNA TGTGCCAGCAGCTCACCGGACAGGGACTATGGCTACACCTTC.

The chain carries TRBV7-9 and TRBJ2-7; weak D call: TRBD1 (6 bases). Germline CDR1 and CDR2: SEHNR and FQNEAQ (reference sequence). CDR3 size: 14 residues. The V gene lost 5 bases and the J gene lost 3 bases, with 14 bases spanning the gap. CDR3 DNA sequence: TGTGCCAGCAGCCGACAGGATACGAACTACGAGCAGTACTTC. Encoded protein: CASSRQDTNYEQYF.

V and J are TRBV10-3 and TRBJ2-5, with 12 bases matching TRBD1. In germline, CDR1 is ENHRY, CDR2 SYGVKD. The CDR3 sequence is 16 residues long. Trimming at V came to 2 bases and at J to 5 bases, leaving 6 bases not matched to a gene. CDR3 DNA sequence: TGTGCCATCAGTGAGCCCGGGACAGGGGGCTTGGAGACCCAGTACTTC. Its translation: CAISEPGTGGLETQYF.

The chain couples TRBV11-2 to TRBJ2-4; no clear D. In germline, CDR1 is SGHAT, CDR2 FQNNGV. This CDR3 region has 15 residues. V lost 6 bases and J lost 0, with 12 bases in between. Written as DNA, the CDR3 is TGTGCCAGCAGACCAGCCCCCCTAGCCAAAAACATTCAGTACTTC. It translates to CASRPAPLAKNIQYF.

Here the CDR3 DNA reads TGCGCCAGCAGCCAAGTTGGGACTAGCGGGTTTGACGAGCAGTACTTC. It is translated as CASSQVGTSGFDEQYF. V gene TRBV4-1 combines with J gene TRBJ2-5; 12 bases fit TRBD2. The J call may be incorrect, as the DNA end agrees better with TRBJ2-7. Germline V gene sequence: CDR1 MGHRA, CDR2 YSYEKL. This CDR3 is built from 16 residues.

The rearrangement links TRBV6-2 or TRBV6-3 to TRBJ1-1; no clear D. Germline CDR1 reads MNHEY; CDR2 reads SVGEGT. This CDR3 has 12 amino acids. The germline V and J ends were trimmed by 8 bases and 3 bases, with 10 bases remaining between them. As DNA, the CDR3 is TGTGCCAGCTCGAGGTGGGACACTGAAGCTTTCTTT. Encoded protein: CASSRWDTEAFF.

This clonotype was detected only a few times. The chain employs TRBV20-1 and TRBJ2-4, with 11 nucleotides matching TRBD2. Germline-derived CDR1 and CDR2 are DFQATT and SNEGSKA (reference sequence). The trim removed 0 bases at V and 15 bases at J, leaving 7 bases unmatched. This CDR3 has 13 residues. DNA of the CDR3: TGCAGTGCTAGAGACGAACTAGCGGGAGTTTTGTACTTC. The encoded protein is CSARDELAGVLYF.

This clonotype was found a few times. The chain links TRBV4-1 to TRBJ2-5; 7 bases map to TRBD2. The J call is uncertain, as TRBJ2-7 better fits the DNA end. This CDR3 comprises 15 residues. Germline V gene data show CDR1 as MGHRA and CDR2 as YSYEKL. Written as DNA, the CDR3 is TGCGCCAGCAGCCAAGATACCGGGACTACCTACGAGCAGTACTTC. This codes for CASSQDTGTTYEQYF.

The V gene is TRBV7-3, the J gene TRBJ2-5; D is perhaps TRBD2 (5 bases). Germline lookup yields CDR1 SGHTA and CDR2 FQGTGA. This CDR3 spans 13 amino acids. The V and J ends lost 5 bases and 1 base respectively, with 8 bases between them. Here the CDR3 reads CASSQTSQETQYF. As DNA, the CDR3 is TGTGCCAGCAGCCAAACTAGCCAAGAGACCCAGTACTTC. The full variable domain, with the rest looked up from reference TRBV7-3 and TRBJ2-5, is GAGVSQTPSNKVTEKGKYVELRCDPISGHTALYWYRQSLGQGPEFLIYFQGTGAADDSGLPNDRFFAVRPEGSVSTLKIQRTERGDSAVYLCASSQTSQETQYFGPGTRLLVL.

This clonotype was counted a few times. V is TRBV5-1 and J is TRBJ1-4; D gene uncertain. V lost 0 bases to trimming and J lost 5 bases, with 8 bases between them. Germline V gene sequence: CDR1 SGHRS, CDR2 YFSETQ. The CDR3 is 14 amino acids. CDR3 region: CASSLVQRNEKLFF. The CDR3 DNA reads TGCGCCAGCAGCTTGGTTCAGAGGAATGAAAAACTGTTTTTT.

V usage is TRBV5-1 and J usage is TRBJ2-5; D is perhaps TRBD2 (6 bases). Matching the DNA end better, TRBJ2-1 makes the J call doubtful. The V gene's germline CDR1 is SGHRS and CDR2 YFSETQ. CDR3 size: 16 residues. CDR3 DNA sequence: TGCGCCAGCAGCCCCGAAGTGGGGGGAGGCTATAATGAGCAGTTCTTC. Its translation is CASSPEVGGGYNEQFF.

V and J are TRBV10-3 and TRBJ2-4; tentatively, D is TRBD2 (6 bases). Trimming cost V 2 bases and J 8 bases, with 13 bases left between them. CDR1 ENHRY and CDR2 SYGVKD come from the germline V gene. The CDR3 consists of 14 residues. CDR3 DNA: TGTGCCATCAGTGAGCGTTGGAGGGCGGACATTCAGTACTTC. It is translated as CAISERWRADIQYF.

CDR3 DNA sequence: TGTGCCAGCAGCGCCATCCCAGCGGGGGGGCCCCTGCCCCAGTACTTC. Its translation: CASSAIPAGGPLPQYF. This chain links TRBV7-2 with TRBJ2-5; 10 bases map to TRBD2. Germline CDR1 reads SGHTA; CDR2 reads FQGNSA. V lost 5 bases, J lost 9 bases, and 15 bases stayed unmatched. The CDR3 has 16 residues.

This rearrangement joins TRBV5-6 to TRBJ2-7; D gene ambiguous. The germline V gene has CDR1 SGHDT and CDR2 YYEEEE. The CDR3 covers 14 residues. The V end was cut by 3 bases, the J end by 3 bases, with 13 bases between. The CDR3 DNA reads as TGTGCCAGCAGCTCGACAAACGCCCGCTACGAGCAGTACTTC. It specifies CASSSTNARYEQYF.

V gene TRBV29-1 combines with J gene TRBJ2-5; 14 positions agree with TRBD2. The end of the DNA is better explained by TRBJ2-1, so the J call may be wrong. Germline loops: CDR1 SQVTM, CDR2 ANQGSEA. The CDR3 loop spans 14 amino acids. CDR3 in amino acids: CSVETSGRADEQFF. The DNA of the CDR3 is TGCAGCGTGGAGACTAGCGGGAGGGCCGATGAGCAGTTCTTC.

This clonotype occurred once. The chain carries TRBV7-2 and TRBJ2-3; 12 nucleotides align to TRBD2. Trimming took 5 bases from V and 2 from J; bases not matched to a gene: 5. Germline V gives CDR1 SGHTA, CDR2 FQGNSA. This CDR3 is 16 amino acids long. CDR3 DNA sequence: TGTGCCAGCAGCGCCCGGACTAGCGGGAACACAGATACGCAGTATTTT. This translates into CASSARTSGNTDTQYF.

This clonotype was detected many times. V is TRBV7-9 and J is TRBJ2-5, with 7 bases that match TRBD1. This CDR3 contains 14 residues. Germline V gives CDR1 SEHNR, CDR2 FQNEAQ (reference sequence). The V segment lost 5 bases and the J segment 1 base; nucleotides outside the gene matches: 4. The CDR3 loop reads CASSPRDSQETQYF. CDR3 coding DNA: TGTGCCAGCAGCCCACGGGACAGCCAAGAGACCCAGTACTTC.

The chain carries TRBV5-1 and TRBJ2-5, with D perhaps matching TRBD2 (5 bases). Germline-derived CDR1 and CDR2 are SGHRS and YFSETQ. The CDR3 has 14 amino acids. The V end was cut by 4 bases, the J end by 0 bases, with 10 bases between. As DNA, the CDR3 is TGCGCCAGCAGCGGAGGACGGTACCAAGAGACCCAGTACTTC. Amino acid sequence: CASSGGRYQETQYF.

The J gene is TRBJ2-1, the V gene TRBV24-1, with TRBD1 as a possible D gene (5 bases). CDR1 is KGHDR and CDR2 is SFDVKD in the germline V gene. The CDR3 has 11 amino acids. The V and J ends lost 8 bases and 5 bases respectively, with 6 bases between them. CDR3 in amino acids: CATTTDNEQFF. In DNA form, the CDR3 reads TGTGCCACCACGACAGACAATGAGCAGTTCTTC.

This clonotype was seen a few times. The gene calls are TRBV6-5 and TRBJ2-1; TRBD1 agrees at 9 bases. The CDR3 loop spans 15 amino acids. J lost 0 bases, V lost 5 bases, and 2 bases had no gene match. Germline V gene sequence: CDR1 MNHEY, CDR2 SVGAGI. The CDR3 spells CASSRDRASYNEQFF. CDR3 coding DNA: TGTGCCAGCAGTCGGGACAGGGCCTCCTACAATGAGCAGTTCTTC.

V gene TRBV20-1 combines with J gene TRBJ1-4; D gene ambiguous. The CDR3 is made up of 14 amino acids. CDR1 and CDR2 from the germline V gene are DFQATT and SNEGSKA (reference sequence). The CDR3: CSAPSEGLDEKLFF. CDR3 in DNA: TGCAGCGCCCCCTCGGAGGGATTAGATGAAAAACTGTTTTTT.